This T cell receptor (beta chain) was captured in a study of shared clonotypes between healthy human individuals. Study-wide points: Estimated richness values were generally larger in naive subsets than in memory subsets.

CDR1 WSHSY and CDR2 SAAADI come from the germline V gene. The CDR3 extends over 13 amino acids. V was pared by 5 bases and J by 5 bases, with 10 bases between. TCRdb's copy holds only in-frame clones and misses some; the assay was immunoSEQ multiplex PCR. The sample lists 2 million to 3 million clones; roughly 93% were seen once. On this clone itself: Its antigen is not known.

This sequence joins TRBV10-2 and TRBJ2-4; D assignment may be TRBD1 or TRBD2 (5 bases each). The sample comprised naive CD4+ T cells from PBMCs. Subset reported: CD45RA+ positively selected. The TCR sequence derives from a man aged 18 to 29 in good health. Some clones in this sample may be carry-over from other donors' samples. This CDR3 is CASSTGGQNIQYF. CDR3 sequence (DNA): TGCGCCAGCAGTACAGGAGGCCAAAACATTCAGTACTTC.